What follows describes a single T cell receptor beta chain. Its antigen is as yet unknown. This CDR3 has 17 amino acids. Germline CDR1 LNHDA, CDR2 SQIVND (reference sequence). After removal of 5 bases from V and 3 bases from J, the junction contained 11 bases not matched to a gene. This specimen belongs to a study of beta chain features in type 1 diabetes. Study-level background: The number of sorted cells examined across all samples was roughly 100,000,000.

Whole-study findings and limits: Type 1 diabetes patients had moderately but significantly shorter TCRB CDR3s in all four CD4+ subsets.

Markers CD45RO/CCR7/CD25/CD127/CD95/CD27 served to sort CD4+ naive, central memory, regulatory and stem cell-like memory cells. What was sequenced were expressed TCRB transcripts, since all of the isolated RNA had been reverse transcribed. Measured with immunoSEQ multiplex PCR; TCRdb has only the in-frame clones, and not every one. This sample carries about 160,000 clones, 9% to 10% of them seen once, and the ten largest clones take around 0.7%. The receptor was derived from a woman aged 25 to 39 with type 1 diabetes. The gene calls are TRBV19 and TRBJ2-1; 9 bases map to TRBD2. Sequenced material: central memory CD4+ T cells from blood. Here the CDR3 DNA reads TGTGCCAGTAGTCCCAGCGGGAGGAAGGGTTTCTACAATGAGCAGTTCTTC. This gives the protein CASSPSGRKGFYNEQFF.